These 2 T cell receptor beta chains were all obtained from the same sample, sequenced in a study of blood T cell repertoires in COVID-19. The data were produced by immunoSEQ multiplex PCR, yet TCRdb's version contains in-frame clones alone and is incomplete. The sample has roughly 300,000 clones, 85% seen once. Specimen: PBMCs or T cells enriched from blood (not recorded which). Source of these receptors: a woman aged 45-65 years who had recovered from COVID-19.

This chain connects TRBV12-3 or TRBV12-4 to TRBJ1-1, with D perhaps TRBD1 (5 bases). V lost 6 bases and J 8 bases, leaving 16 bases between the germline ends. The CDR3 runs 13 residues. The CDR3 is CASSPSHRGEAFF. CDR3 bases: TGTGCCAGCAGCCCCTCCCACCGGGGGGAAGCTTTCTTT.

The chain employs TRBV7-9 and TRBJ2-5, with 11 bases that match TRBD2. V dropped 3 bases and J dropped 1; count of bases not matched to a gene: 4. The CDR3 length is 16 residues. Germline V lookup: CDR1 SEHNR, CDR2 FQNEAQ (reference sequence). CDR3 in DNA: TGTGCCAGCAGCTTCAGACTAGCGGGGTTCCAAGAGACCCAGTACTTC. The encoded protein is CASSFRLAGFQETQYF.